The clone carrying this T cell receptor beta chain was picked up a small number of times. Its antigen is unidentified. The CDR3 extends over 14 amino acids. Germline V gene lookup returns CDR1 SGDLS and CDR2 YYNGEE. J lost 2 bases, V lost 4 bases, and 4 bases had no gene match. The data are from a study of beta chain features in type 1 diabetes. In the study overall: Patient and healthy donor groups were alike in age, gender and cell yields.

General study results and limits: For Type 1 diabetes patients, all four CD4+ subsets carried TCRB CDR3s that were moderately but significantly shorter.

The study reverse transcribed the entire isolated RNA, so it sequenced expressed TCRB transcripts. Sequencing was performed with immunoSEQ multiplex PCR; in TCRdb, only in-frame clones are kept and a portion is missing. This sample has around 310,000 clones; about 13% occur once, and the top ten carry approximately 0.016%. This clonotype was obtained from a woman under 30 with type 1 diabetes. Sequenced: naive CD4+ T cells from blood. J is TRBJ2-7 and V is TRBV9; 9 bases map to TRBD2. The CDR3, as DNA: TGTGCCAGCAGCCCCCGACTAGCGGCCTACGAGCAGTACTTC. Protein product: CASSPRLAAYEQYF.